A selection of T cell receptor beta chains follows, all from one sample in a study of control samples from healthy donors and cancer patients. Only in-frame clones appear in the TCRdb table, and some are missing; sequencing was by immunoSEQ multiplex PCR. Of 60,000 to 100,000 clones detected, approximately 90% appear once; the ten largest clones hold more than 7%. The sequenced sample was blood. Receptors originate from a man aged 50 to 59 in good health. Each CDR3 is given with its conserved first and last residue. A D gene is named only where the DNA matches it firmly. Expanded clones are given a class, and other clones once, few, many or no size at all.

>TRBJ2-2|-|TRBV25-1|-
CASSEFLDTGELFF
TGCGCCAGCAGTGAATTCCTGGACACCGGGGAGCTGTTTTTT
>TRBJ1-4|-|TRBV7-9|-
CASSPIRREKLFF
TGTGCCAGCAGCCCCATACGACGGGAAAAACTGTTTTTT
>TRBJ2-3|TRBD2|TRBV7-9|-
CASSFSLAVNTDTQYF
TGTGCCAGCAGCTTCTCACTAGCGGTTAACACAGATACGCAGTATTTT
>TRBJ1-6|TRBD1|TRBV15|-
CATSRDRRTGSHF
TGTGCCACCAGCAGAGATCGGAGGACAGGGAGTCACTTT
>TRBJ2-7|TRBD1|TRBV2|once
CASTEGQPNEQYF
TGTGCCAGCACCGAGGGACAGCCCAACGAGCAGTACTTC
>TRBJ2-5|TRBD1|TRBV11-2|-
CASSSLRGTGGRETQYF
TGTGCCAGCAGCTCACTTCGGGGGACAGGGGGTCGGGAGACCCAGTACTTC
>TRBJ2-3|-|TRBV3-1/TRBV3-2|-
CASSQDVTVGRDTQYF
TGTGCCAGCAGCCAAGATGTAACAGTCGGCCGCGATACGCAGTATTTT
>TRBJ2-1|-|TRBV6-5|-
CASRSGVLGEQFF
TGTGCCAGCAGAAGTGGCGTCTTAGGTGAGCAGTTCTTC
>TRBJ1-2|-|TRBV5-4|-
CASSPGRDYGYTF
TGTGCCAGCAGCCCAGGGCGAGACTATGGCTACACCTTC
>TRBJ1-2|-|TRBV4-1|few
CASSQVWTDSYGYTF
TGCGCCAGCAGCCAAGTCTGGACGGACAGCTATGGCTACACCTTC
>TRBJ2-3|-|TRBV5-1|-
CASSLDPAWIADTQYF
TGCGCCAGCAGCTTGGACCCCGCGTGGATTGCAGATACGCAGTATTTT
>TRBJ2-2|TRBD1|TRBV24-1|-
CAAGTANTGELFF
TGTGCTGCCGGGACAGCAAACACCGGGGAGCTGTTTTTT
>TRBJ2-2|-|TRBV9|-
CASTPQRVGPTGELFF
TGTGCCAGCACTCCGCAGCGGGTCGGGCCCACCGGGGAGCTGTTTTTT
>TRBJ1-3|-|TRBV9|-
CASSTYGSGNTIYF
TGTGCCAGCAGCACCTATGGGTCAGGAAACACCATATATTTT
>TRBJ2-3|-|TRBV5-1|-
CASTSTEVRDTQYF
TGCGCCAGCACTTCGACAGAAGTTCGAGATACGCAGTATTTT
>TRBJ1-1|-|TRBV7-2|-
CASSLGGVMNTEAFF
TGTGCCAGCAGCTTAGGGGGGGTAATGAACACTGAAGCTTTCTTT
>TRBJ2-3|TRBD2|TRBV4-1|-
CASSHSGGRGTQYF
TGCGCCAGCAGCCATAGCGGGGGGCGGGGTACGCAGTATTTT